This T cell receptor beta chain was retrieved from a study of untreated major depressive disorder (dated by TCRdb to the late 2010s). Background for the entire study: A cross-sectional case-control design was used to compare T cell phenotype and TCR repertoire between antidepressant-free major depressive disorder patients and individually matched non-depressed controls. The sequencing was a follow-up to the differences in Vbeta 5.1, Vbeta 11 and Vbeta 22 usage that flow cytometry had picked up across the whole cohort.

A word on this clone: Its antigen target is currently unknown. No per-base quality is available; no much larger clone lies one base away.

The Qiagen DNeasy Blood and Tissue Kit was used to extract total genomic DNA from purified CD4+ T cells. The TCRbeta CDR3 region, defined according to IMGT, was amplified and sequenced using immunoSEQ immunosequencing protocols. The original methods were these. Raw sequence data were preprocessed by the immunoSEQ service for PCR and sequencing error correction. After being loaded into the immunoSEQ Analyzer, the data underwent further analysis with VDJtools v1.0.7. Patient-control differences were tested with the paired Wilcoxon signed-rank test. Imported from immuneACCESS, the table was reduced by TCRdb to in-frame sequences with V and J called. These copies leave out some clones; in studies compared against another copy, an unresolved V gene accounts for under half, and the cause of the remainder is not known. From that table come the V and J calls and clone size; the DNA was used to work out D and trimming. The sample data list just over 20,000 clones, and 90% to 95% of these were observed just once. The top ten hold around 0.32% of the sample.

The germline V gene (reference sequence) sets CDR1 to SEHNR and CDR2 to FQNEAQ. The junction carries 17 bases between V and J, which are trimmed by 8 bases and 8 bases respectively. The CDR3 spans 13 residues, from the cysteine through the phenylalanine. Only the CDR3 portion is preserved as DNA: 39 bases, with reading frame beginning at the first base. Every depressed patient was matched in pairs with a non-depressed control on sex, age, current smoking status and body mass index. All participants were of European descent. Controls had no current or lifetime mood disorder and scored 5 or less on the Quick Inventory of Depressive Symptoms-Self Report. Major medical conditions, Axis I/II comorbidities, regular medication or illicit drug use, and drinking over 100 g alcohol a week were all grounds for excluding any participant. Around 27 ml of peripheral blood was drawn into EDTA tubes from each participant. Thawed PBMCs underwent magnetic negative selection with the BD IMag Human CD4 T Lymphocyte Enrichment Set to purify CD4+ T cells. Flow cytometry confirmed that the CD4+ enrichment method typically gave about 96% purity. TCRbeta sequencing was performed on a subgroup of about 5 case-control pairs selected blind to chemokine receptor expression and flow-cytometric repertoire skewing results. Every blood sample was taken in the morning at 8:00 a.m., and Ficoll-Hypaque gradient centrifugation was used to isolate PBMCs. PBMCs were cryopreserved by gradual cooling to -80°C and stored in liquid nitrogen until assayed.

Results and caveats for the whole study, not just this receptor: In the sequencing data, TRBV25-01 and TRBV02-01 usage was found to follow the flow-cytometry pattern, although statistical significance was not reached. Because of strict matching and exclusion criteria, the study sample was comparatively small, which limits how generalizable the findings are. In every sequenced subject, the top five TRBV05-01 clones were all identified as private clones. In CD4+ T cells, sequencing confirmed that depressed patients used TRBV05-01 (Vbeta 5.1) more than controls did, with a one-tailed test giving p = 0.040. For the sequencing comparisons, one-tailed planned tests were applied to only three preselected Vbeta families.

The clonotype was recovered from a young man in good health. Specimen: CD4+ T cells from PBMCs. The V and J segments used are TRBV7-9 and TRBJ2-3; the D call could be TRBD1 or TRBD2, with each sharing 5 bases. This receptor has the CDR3 CASLRASGGTQYF. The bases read TGTGCCAGCCTCCGCGCAAGTGGGGGTACGCAGTATTTT.